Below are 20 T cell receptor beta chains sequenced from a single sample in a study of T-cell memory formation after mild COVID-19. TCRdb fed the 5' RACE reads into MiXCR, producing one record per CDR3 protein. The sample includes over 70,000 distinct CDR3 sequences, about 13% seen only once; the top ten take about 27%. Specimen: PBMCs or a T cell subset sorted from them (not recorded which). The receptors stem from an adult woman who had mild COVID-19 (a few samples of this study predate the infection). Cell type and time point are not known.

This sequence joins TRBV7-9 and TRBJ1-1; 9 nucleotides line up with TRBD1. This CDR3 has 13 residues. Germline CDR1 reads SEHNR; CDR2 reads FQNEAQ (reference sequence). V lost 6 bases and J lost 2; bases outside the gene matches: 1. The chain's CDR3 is CASRGQGNTEAFF. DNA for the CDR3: TGTGCCAGCAGGGGACAGGGAAACACTGAAGCTTTCTTT.

The CDR3 bases are TGTGCCAGTAGCCCCATCGGCGGCTACAAAAACATTCAGTACTTC. Protein product: CASSPIGGYKNIQYF. This chain uses TRBV19 with TRBJ2-4; no firm D call. There are 15 residues in the CDR3. CDR1 and CDR2 (germline): LNHDA, SQIVND (reference sequence). Trimming shortened V by 6 bases and J by 3 bases, and 15 bases separated the two germline ends.

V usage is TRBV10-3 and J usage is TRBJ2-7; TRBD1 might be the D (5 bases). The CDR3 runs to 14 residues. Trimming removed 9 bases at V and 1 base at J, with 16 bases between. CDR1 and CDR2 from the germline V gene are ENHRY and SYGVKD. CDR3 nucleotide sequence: TGTGCCATTTCGGAAGCTGACAGATCCTACGAGCAGTACTTC. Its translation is CAISEADRSYEQYF.

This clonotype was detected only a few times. The DNA of the CDR3 is TGTGCCAGCAGTTACACGTACCGGGACATAGTCTACGAGCAGTACTTC. It encodes CASSYTYRDIVYEQYF. The chain joins TRBV6-5 to TRBJ2-7; D might be TRBD1 (6 bases). V was pared by 2 bases and J by 3 bases, with 17 bases between. Germline-derived CDR1 and CDR2 are MNHEY and SVGAGI. CDR3 length: 16 amino acids.

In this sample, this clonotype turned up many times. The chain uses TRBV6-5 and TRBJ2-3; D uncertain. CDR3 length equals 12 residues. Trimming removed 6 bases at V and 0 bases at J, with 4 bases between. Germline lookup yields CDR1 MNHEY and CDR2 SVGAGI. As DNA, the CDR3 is TGTGCCAGCAGCCCAAGCACAGATACGCAGTATTTT. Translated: CASSPSTDTQYF.

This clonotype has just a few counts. CDR3 in DNA: TGTGCCAGCACCCGCGGACCAGGGGAGAACTATGGCTACACCTTC. Translating gives CASTRGPGENYGYTF. V and J are TRBV2 and TRBJ1-2, with a tentative D call TRBD1 (6 bases). Germline CDR1 and CDR2: SNHLY and FYNNEI. V was cut by 7 bases and J by 2 bases, with 17 bases left in between. The CDR3 length is 15 residues.

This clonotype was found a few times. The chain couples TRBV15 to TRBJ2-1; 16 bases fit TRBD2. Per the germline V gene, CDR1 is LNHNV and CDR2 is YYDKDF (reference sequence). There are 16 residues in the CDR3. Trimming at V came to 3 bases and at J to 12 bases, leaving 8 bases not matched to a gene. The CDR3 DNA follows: TGTGCCACCAGCAGGCGGGGGACTAGCGGGAGGGCCGTGCAGTTCTTC. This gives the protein CATSRRGTSGRAVQFF.

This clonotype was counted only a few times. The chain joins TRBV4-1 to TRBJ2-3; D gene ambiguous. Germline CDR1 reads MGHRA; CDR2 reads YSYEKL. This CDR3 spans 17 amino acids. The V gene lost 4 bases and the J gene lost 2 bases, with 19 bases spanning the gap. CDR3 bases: TGCGCCAGCAGCCGCAAGGATGTTAGAATGTCCACAGATACGCAGTATTTT. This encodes CASSRKDVRMSTDTQYF.

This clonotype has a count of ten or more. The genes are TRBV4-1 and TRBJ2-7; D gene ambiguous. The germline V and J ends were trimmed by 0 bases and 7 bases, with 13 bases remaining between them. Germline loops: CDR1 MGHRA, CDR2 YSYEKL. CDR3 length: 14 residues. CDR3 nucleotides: TGCGCCAGCAGCCAAGAGAAACAAGGGCAGGAGCAGTACTTC. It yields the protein CASSQEKQGQEQYF.

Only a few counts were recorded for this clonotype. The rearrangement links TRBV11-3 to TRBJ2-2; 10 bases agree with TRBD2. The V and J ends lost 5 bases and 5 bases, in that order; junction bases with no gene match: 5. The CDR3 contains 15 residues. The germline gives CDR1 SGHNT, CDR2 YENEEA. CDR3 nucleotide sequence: TGTGCCAGCAGCCTGCTAGCGGGAGAAACCGGGGAGCTGTTTTTT. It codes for CASSLLAGETGELFF.

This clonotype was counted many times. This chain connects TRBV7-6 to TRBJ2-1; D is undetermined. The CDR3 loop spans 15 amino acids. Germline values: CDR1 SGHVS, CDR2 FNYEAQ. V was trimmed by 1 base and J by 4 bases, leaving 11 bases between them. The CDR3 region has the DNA TGTGCCAGCAGCTTAGAGGCCGTATTGTACAATGAGCAGTTCTTC. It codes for CASSLEAVLYNEQFF.

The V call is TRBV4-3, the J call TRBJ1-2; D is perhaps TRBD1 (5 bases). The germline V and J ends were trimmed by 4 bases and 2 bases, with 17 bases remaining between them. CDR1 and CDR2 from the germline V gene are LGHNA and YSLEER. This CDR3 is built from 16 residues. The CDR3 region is CASSPGPGSLNYGYTF. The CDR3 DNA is TGCGCCAGCAGCCCAGGGCCAGGTTCCCTGAACTATGGCTACACCTTC.

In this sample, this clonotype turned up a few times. The CDR3 loop reads CASSLGVISYEQYF. CDR3 in DNA: TGTGCCAGCTCCCTAGGGGTTATCTCCTACGAGCAGTACTTC. The chain joins TRBV12-3 or TRBV12-4 to TRBJ2-7, with a possible D match to TRBD1 (5 bases). This CDR3 is built from 14 residues. V gave up 8 bases and J gave up 0 bases, with 14 bases separating them.

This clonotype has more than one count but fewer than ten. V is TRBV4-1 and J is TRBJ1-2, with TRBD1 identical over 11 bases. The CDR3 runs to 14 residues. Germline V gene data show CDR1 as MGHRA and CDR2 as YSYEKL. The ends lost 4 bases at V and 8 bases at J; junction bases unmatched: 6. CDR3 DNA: TGCGCCAGCAGCCTCCTGGACAGGGGGCGCGGCTACACCTTC. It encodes CASSLLDRGRGYTF.

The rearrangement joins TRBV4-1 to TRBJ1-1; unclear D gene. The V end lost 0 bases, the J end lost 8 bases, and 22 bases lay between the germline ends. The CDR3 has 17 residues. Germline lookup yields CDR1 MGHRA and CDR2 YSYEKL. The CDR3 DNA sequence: TGCGCCAGCAGCCAAGACGGTCAACAGTCTTATTTGAGGGAAGCTTTCTTT. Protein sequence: CASSQDGQQSYLREAFF.

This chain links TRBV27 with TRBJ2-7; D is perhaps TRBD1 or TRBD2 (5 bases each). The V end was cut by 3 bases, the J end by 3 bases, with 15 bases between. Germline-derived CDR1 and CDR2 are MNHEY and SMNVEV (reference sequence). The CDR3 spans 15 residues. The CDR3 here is CASSFDGTGYYEQYF. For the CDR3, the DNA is TGTGCCAGCAGTTTTGACGGGACGGGTTACTACGAGCAGTACTTC.

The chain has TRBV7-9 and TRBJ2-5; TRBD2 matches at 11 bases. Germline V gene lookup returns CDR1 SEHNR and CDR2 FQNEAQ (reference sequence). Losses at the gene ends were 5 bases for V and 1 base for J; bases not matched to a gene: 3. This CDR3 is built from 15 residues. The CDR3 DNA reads TGTGCCAGCAGCACGGGACTAGCGGTCCAAGAGACCCAGTACTTC. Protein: CASSTGLAVQETQYF.

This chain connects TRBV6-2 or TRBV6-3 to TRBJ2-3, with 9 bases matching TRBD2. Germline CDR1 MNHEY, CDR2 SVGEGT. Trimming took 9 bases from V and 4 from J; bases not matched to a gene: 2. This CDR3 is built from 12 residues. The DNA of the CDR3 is TGTGCCAGTAGACTAGCGGCAGATACGCAGTATTTT. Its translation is CASRLAADTQYF.

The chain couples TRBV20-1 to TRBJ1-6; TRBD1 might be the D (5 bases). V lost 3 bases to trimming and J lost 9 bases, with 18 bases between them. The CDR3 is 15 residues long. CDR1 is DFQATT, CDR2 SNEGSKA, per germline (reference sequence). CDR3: CSARGAGAEGSPLHF. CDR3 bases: TGCAGTGCTAGGGGAGCTGGGGCTGAAGGTTCACCCCTCCACTTT.

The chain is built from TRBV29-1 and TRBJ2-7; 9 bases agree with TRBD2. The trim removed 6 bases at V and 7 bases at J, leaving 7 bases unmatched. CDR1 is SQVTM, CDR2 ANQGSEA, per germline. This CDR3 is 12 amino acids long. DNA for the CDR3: TGCAGCGTCTCTAGCGGGACTTTGGAGCAGTACTTC. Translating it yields CSVSSGTLEQYF.